This T cell receptor beta chain is drawn from a study of early T cells in non-severe SARS-CoV-2 infection. Study in general: Sequencing targeted bulk RNA from unsorted whole blood, leaving chains unpaired.

This CDR3 contains 14 residues. Trimming at V came to 0 bases and at J to 6 bases, leaving 2 bases not matched to a gene. The germline CDR1 and CDR2 sequences are SGHAT and FQNNGV. Study observations and caveats: Clonotype matching in VDJdb favored anti-spike CD8 responses and did not capture private and CD4 specificities.

About this clonotype: Its specificity is not known.

Unique molecular identifiers were added to individual cDNA molecules. One entry per CDR3 protein results from TCRdb running MiXCR on the 5' RACE reads. Found here are tens of thousands of distinct CDR3 sequences, 5.3% of them singletons; the top ten hold around a tenth. Sample: whole blood. J is TRBJ2-1 and V is TRBV11-2, with 7 bases aligning to TRBD2. This clonotype was obtained from an adult who was a healthcare worker with PCR-confirmed SARS-CoV-2 infection or an uninfected control (not recorded which). Written as DNA, the CDR3 is TGTGCCAGCAGCTTAGAGTCGGGGGGCAATGAGCAGTTCTTC. Encoded protein: CASSLESGGNEQFF.